These 32 T cell receptor beta chains were all obtained from the same sample, sequenced in a study of OX40 agonist ivuxolimab in advanced cancers. The assay was immunoSEQ multiplex PCR, and TCRdb's table has in-frame clones only and misses some. The sample records 90,000 or so clones, 89% being singletons. Here the sequenced sample was CD4+ or CD8+ T cells sorted from blood, taken in a trial of the OX40 agonist ivuxolimab. The receptor source for this set is an adult with an advanced solid tumor such as melanoma, head and neck, liver or kidney cancer.

The V gene is TRBV28, the J gene TRBJ2-1; 10 nucleotides line up with TRBD2. The CDR3 sequence is 16 residues long. Germline CDR1 and CDR2: MDHEN and SYDVKM. The trim removed 4 bases at V and 7 bases at J, leaving 10 bases unmatched. As DNA, the CDR3 is TGTGCCAGCAGTTCCCCCCTAGCGGGAGTAAGGAATGAGCAGTTCTTC. This encodes CASSSPLAGVRNEQFF.

The rearrangement uses TRBV27 and TRBJ1-1, with D maybe TRBD1 (5 bases). The ends were cut back, 9 bases at V and 0 bases at J, with 11 bases in the middle. This CDR3 is 13 amino acids long. The germline gives CDR1 MNHEY, CDR2 SMNVEV (reference sequence). Here the CDR3 reads CASRTGMNTEAFF. In nucleotides, the CDR3 is TGTGCCAGTCGTACAGGAATGAACACTGAAGCTTTCTTT.

This chain uses TRBV10-3 with TRBJ2-7; 14 positions agree with TRBD2. This CDR3 has 13 residues. Germline loops: CDR1 ENHRY, CDR2 SYGVKD. J lost 5 bases, V lost 8 bases, and 2 bases had no gene match. For the CDR3, the DNA is TGTGCCATCGCGGGACTAGCGGGGGACGAGCAGTACTTC. Translated, it gives CAIAGLAGDEQYF.

This chain joins TRBV5-4 and TRBJ2-1; tentative D call: TRBD2 (5 bases). The CDR3 sequence is 15 residues long. Germline CDR1 is SGHNT and CDR2 is YYREEE (reference sequence). V lost 0 bases and J 9 bases, leaving 16 bases between the germline ends. CDR3: CASSLASGTRVEQFF. CDR3 in DNA: TGTGCCAGCAGCTTGGCCTCGGGAACCCGGGTTGAGCAGTTCTTC. The variable domain in full, with the rest retrieved from reference TRBV5-4 and TRBJ2-1, is ETGVTQSPTHLIKTRGQQVTLRCSSQSGHNTVSWYQQALGQGPQFIFQYYREEENGRGNFPPRFSGLQFPNYSSELNVNALELDDSALYLCASSLASGTRVEQFFGPGTRLTVL.

This rearrangement joins TRBV30 to TRBJ1-6; 7 positions agree with TRBD1. The trim removed 5 bases at V and 9 bases at J, leaving 13 bases unmatched. The CDR3 has 15 amino acids. The V gene's germline CDR1 is GTSNPN and CDR2 SVGIG (reference sequence). CDR3 residues: CAWHVKDRDGSPLHF. The CDR3 region has the DNA TGTGCCTGGCACGTGAAAGACAGGGACGGTTCACCCCTCCACTTT. The variable domain in full, with the rest retrieved from reference TRBV30 and TRBJ1-6, is SQTIHQWPATLVQPVGSPLSLECTVEGTSNPNLYWYRQAAGRGLQLLFYSVGIGQISSEVPQNLSASRPQDRQFILSSKKLLLSDSGFYLCAWHVKDRDGSPLHFGNGTRLTVT.

This clone appeared once. The V and J genes are TRBV28 and TRBJ2-7; D not certain. Germline CDR1 MDHEN, CDR2 SYDVKM. V lost 5 bases and J 1 base, leaving 6 bases between the germline ends. The CDR3 runs to 12 residues. The CDR3 sequence: CASSVTSYEQYF. The CDR3 nucleotides read TGTGCCAGCAGTGTGACATCCTACGAGCAGTACTTC.

J is TRBJ2-7 and V is TRBV4-2, with D perhaps TRBD2 (5 bases). This CDR3 spans 14 amino acids. Germline V CDR1 and CDR2: LGHNA, YNFKEQ. The ends were cut back, 1 base at V and 4 bases at J, with 11 bases in the middle. Here the CDR3 reads CASSQGERAYEQYF. Written as DNA, the CDR3 is TGTGCCAGCAGCCAAGGTGAGAGGGCATACGAGCAGTACTTC.

The rearrangement joins TRBV2 to TRBJ1-2; D remains unclear. Per the germline V gene, CDR1 is SNHLY and CDR2 is FYNNEI. The CDR3 sequence is 13 residues long. V gave up 1 base and J gave up 4 bases, with 7 bases separating them. CDR3 sequence reads: CASSEGITYGYTF. CDR3 sequence (DNA): TGTGCCAGCAGTGAAGGCATCACCTATGGCTACACCTTC. Based on the CDR3 plus reference TRBV2 and TRBJ1-2, the full variable domain is EPEVTQTPSHQVTQMGQEVILRCVPISNHLYFYWYRQILGQKVEFLVSFYNNEISEKSEIFDDQFSVERPDGSNFTLKIRSTKLEDSAMYFCASSEGITYGYTFGSGTRLTVV.

The J gene is TRBJ1-2, the V gene TRBV6-1; D is possibly TRBD1 (6 bases). CDR1 and CDR2 (germline): MNHNS, SASEGT. The CDR3 length is 18 residues. V dropped 0 bases and J dropped 4 bases, with 21 bases sitting between them. In DNA, the CDR3 is TGTGCCAGCAGTGAAGCTCCCCGGGGGGGCAGGGAAGCCTATGGCTACACCTTC. This gives the protein CASSEAPRGGREAYGYTF.

The J gene is TRBJ2-3, the V gene TRBV27, with a tentative D call TRBD2 (6 bases). CDR3 size: 14 residues. V was clipped by 11 bases and J by 1 base, with 16 bases between them. Germline CDR1 is MNHEY and CDR2 is SMNVEV (reference sequence). DNA for the CDR3: TGTGCCTGCCGGAGTAGCGGACGCACAGATACGCAGTATTTT. Its translation: CACRSSGRTDTQYF.

This chain connects TRBV7-8 to TRBJ1-2, with TRBD1 identical over 8 bases. CDR1 and CDR2 from the germline V gene are SGHVS and FQNEAQ. Trimming took 4 bases from V and 2 from J; bases not matched to a gene: 6. The CDR3 spans 15 residues. The CDR3, as DNA: TGTGCCAGCAGCTCGGCGGACAGGGTAAACTATGGCTACACCTTC. The encoded protein is CASSSADRVNYGYTF.

The rearrangement uses TRBV6-1 and TRBJ1-1, with D maybe TRBD1 (6 bases). V dropped 1 base and J dropped 5 bases, with 11 bases sitting between them. The germline V gene has CDR1 MNHNS and CDR2 SASEGT. CDR3 length: 14 amino acids. CDR3 residues: CASSEGGRPTEAFF. The CDR3 nucleotides are TGTGCCAGCAGTGAAGGGGGGCGCCCTACTGAAGCTTTCTTT.

This clone has just one count. The chain uses TRBV27 and TRBJ1-6; no reliable D call. The germline CDR1 and CDR2 sequences are MNHEY and SMNVEV (reference sequence). V was shortened by 2 bases and J by 0 bases, with 8 bases between the two germline ends. This CDR3 region has 16 residues. The CDR3 nucleotides read TGTGCCAGCAGTTTAATTGTGTCCTCCTATAATTCACCCCTCCACTTT. Translation: CASSLIVSSYNSPLHF.

This sequence joins TRBV2 and TRBJ1-1; maybe TRBD1 (5 bases). Trimming removed 4 bases at V and 4 bases at J, with 16 bases between. The V gene's germline CDR1 is SNHLY and CDR2 FYNNEI. The CDR3 is 15 residues long. CDR3 sequence: CASSVNGGRGTEAFF. DNA of the CDR3: TGTGCCAGCAGTGTAAACGGGGGTCGCGGCACTGAAGCTTTCTTT.

The genes are TRBV7-9 and TRBJ2-2; possible D gene TRBD1, 5 bases. The V gene's germline CDR1 is SEHNR and CDR2 FQNEAQ (reference sequence). The CDR3 runs 16 residues. Trimming removed 1 base at V and 4 bases at J, with 13 bases between. CDR3 nucleotides: TGTGCCAGCAGCTTAGGTAGGGGCATGACCACCGGGGAGCTGTTTTTT. This codes for CASSLGRGMTTGELFF.

This rearrangement joins TRBV2 to TRBJ2-3; TRBD1 aligns across 10 bases. The CDR3 sequence is 14 residues long. Looked up from germline, CDR1 is SNHLY and CDR2 is FYNNEI. The trim removed 8 bases at V and 4 bases at J, leaving 6 bases unmatched. The CDR3 bases are TGTGCCAGCGGATGGGACAGGGGCCCAGATACGCAGTATTTT. It yields the protein CASGWDRGPDTQYF.

This chain links TRBV5-1 with TRBJ2-1; no firm D call. Trimming stripped 0 bases from V and 6 bases from J, with 13 bases between. Germline assignment: CDR1 SGHRS and CDR2 YFSETQ. CDR3 length: 15 residues. CDR3 loop: CASSLAAGYGNEQFF. The CDR3 DNA sequence: TGCGCCAGCAGCTTGGCCGCAGGATATGGCAATGAGCAGTTCTTC.

J is TRBJ1-6 and V is TRBV11-3, with D maybe TRBD1 (6 bases). The CDR3 length is 15 residues. V lost 2 bases, J lost 6 bases, and 11 bases lay in between. Germline V CDR1 and CDR2: SGHNT, YENEEA. For the CDR3, the DNA is TGTGCCAGCAGCTTAAACGGACAGTCTAATTCACCCCTCCACTTT. Its translation: CASSLNGQSNSPLHF.

This chain uses TRBV30 with TRBJ2-7, with D perhaps matching TRBD1 (5 bases). CDR1 GTSNPN and CDR2 SVGIG come from the germline V gene (reference sequence). CDR3 size: 14 residues. Trimming cost V 1 base and J 6 bases, with 16 bases left between them. CDR3 loop: CAWSATLRESEQYF. CDR3 DNA: TGTGCCTGGAGTGCGACTCTCAGGGAATCCGAGCAGTACTTC. The variable domain in full, completed from reference TRBV30 and TRBJ2-7, reads SQTIHQWPATLVQPVGSPLSLECTVEGTSNPNLYWYRQAAGRGLQLLFYSVGIGQISSEVPQNLSASRPQDRQFILSSKKLLLSDSGFYLCAWSATLRESEQYFGPGTRLTVT.

CDR3 protein: CATSRDVTGELFF. The CDR3 bases are TGTGCCACCAGCAGAGACGTCACCGGGGAGCTGTTTTTT. The rearrangement links TRBV15 to TRBJ2-2; no reliable D call. CDR3 length: 13 amino acids. Germline CDR1 reads LNHNV; CDR2 reads YYDKDF (reference sequence). V lost 0 bases and J lost 4, with 3 bases in between.

The gene calls are TRBV19 and TRBJ2-2; 8 nucleotides line up with TRBD2. The ends lost 5 bases at V and 6 bases at J; junction bases unmatched: 8. The CDR3 totals 15 residues. CDR1 and CDR2 from the germline V gene are LNHDA and SQIVND (reference sequence). CDR3 DNA: TGTGCCAGTAGTGCTACGGGAGGGCCTTCCGGGGAGCTGTTTTTT. This sequence encodes CASSATGGPSGELFF.

V is TRBV4-2 and J is TRBJ2-2; D unresolved. From germline, CDR1 is LGHNA and CDR2 YNFKEQ. Trimming removed 3 bases at V and 0 bases at J, with 5 bases between. The CDR3 is made up of 14 amino acids. The CDR3 region has the DNA TGTGCCAGCAGCCACGCCCCGAACACCGGGGAGCTGTTTTTT. Amino acids: CASSHAPNTGELFF.

J is TRBJ2-5 and V is TRBV18, with TRBD1 identical over 8 bases. The junction had 3 bases not matched to a gene; V was cut back by 5 bases and J by 1 base. The germline CDR1 and CDR2 sequences are KGHSH and LQKENI. This CDR3 region has 14 residues. For the CDR3, the DNA is TGTGCCAGCTCAGACAGGGGATTCCAAGAGACCCAGTACTTC. Its translation: CASSDRGFQETQYF. Variable domain in full (rest from reference TRBV18 and TRBJ2-5): NAGVMQNPRHLVRRRGQEARLRCSPMKGHSHVYWYRQLPEEGLKFMVYLQKENIIDESGMPKERFSAEFPKEGPSILRIQQVVRGDSAAYFCASSDRGFQETQYFGPGTRLLVL.

The V gene is TRBV28, the J gene TRBJ2-1; 7 bases are shared with TRBD2. This CDR3 is 16 amino acids long. Germline CDR1 is MDHEN and CDR2 is SYDVKM. The V and J ends lost 6 bases and 3 bases, in that order; junction bases with no gene match: 11. CDR3 sequence (DNA): TGTGCCAGCAGCTCCCCGGAGGGAGGGCTCTACAATGAGCAGTTCTTC. Protein product: CASSSPEGGLYNEQFF.

The chain uses TRBV6-6 and TRBJ2-1; 8 nucleotides match TRBD2. The junction had 6 bases not matched to a gene; V was cut back by 5 bases and J by 3 bases. The CDR3 is made up of 15 amino acids. Germline V lookup: CDR1 MNHNY, CDR2 SVGAGI (reference sequence). The chain's CDR3 is CASSQPGLVYNEQFF. CDR3 DNA: TGTGCCAGCAGTCAACCGGGACTAGTCTACAATGAGCAGTTCTTC.

This clone appeared a single time. The chain has TRBV10-2 and TRBJ2-7; maybe TRBD1 (6 bases). Germline V gives CDR1 WSHSY, CDR2 SAAADI. The CDR3 runs 13 residues. V dropped 0 bases and J dropped 7 bases, with 10 bases sitting between them. The CDR3 coding sequence is TGCGCCAGCAGTGAGTCGGGGGCTCGGGAGCAGTACTTC. Its translation: CASSESGAREQYF.

The rearrangement uses TRBV7-8 and TRBJ1-2; 8 bases are a match to TRBD1. From germline, CDR1 is SGHVS and CDR2 FQNEAQ. CDR3 length: 16 residues. After removal of 4 bases from V and 4 bases from J, the junction contained 11 bases not matched to a gene. The CDR3 reads CASSSETDRGSYGYTF. CDR3 nucleotides: TGTGCCAGCAGCTCGGAAACAGACAGGGGTAGCTATGGCTACACCTTC.

The genes are TRBV9 and TRBJ2-3; D unclear. Germline lookup yields CDR1 SGDLS and CDR2 YYNGEE. CDR3 length equals 13 residues. Trimming took off 3 bases at V and 0 bases at J, with 5 bases between the two ends. CDR3 sequence reads: CASSGGSTDTQYF. The CDR3 DNA reads as TGTGCCAGCAGCGGGGGTAGCACAGATACGCAGTATTTT. The full variable domain, its missing parts supplied by reference TRBV9 and TRBJ2-3, is DSGVTQTPKHLITATGQRVTLRCSPRSGDLSVYWYQQSLDQGLQFLIQYYNGEERAKGNILERFSAQQFPDLHSELNLSSLELGDSALYFCASSGGSTDTQYFGPGTRLTVL.

This sequence joins TRBV7-3 and TRBJ2-1; 8 bases align to TRBD2. The germline V gene encodes CDR1 SGHTA and CDR2 FQGTGA. This CDR3 comprises 17 residues. After removal of 6 bases from V and 2 bases from J, the junction contained 12 bases not matched to a gene. CDR3 residues: CASSLSGGAPPYNEQFF. The CDR3 region has the DNA TGTGCCAGCAGTCTCAGCGGGGGCGCCCCTCCCTACAATGAGCAGTTCTTC.

This chain uses TRBV5-6 with TRBJ1-4; TRBD1 matches at 9 bases. The V and J ends lost 3 bases and 8 bases, in that order; junction bases with no gene match: 8. This CDR3 is 15 amino acids long. Per the germline V gene, CDR1 is SGHDT and CDR2 is YYEEEE. The CDR3 is CASSSGQGRGEKLFF. The CDR3 region has the DNA TGTGCCAGCAGCTCGGGACAGGGTCGGGGAGAAAAACTGTTTTTT.

The J gene is TRBJ2-6, the V gene TRBV7-8; TRBD2 agrees at 7 bases. The CDR3 contains 15 residues. Germline values: CDR1 SGHVS, CDR2 FQNEAQ. The trim removed 1 base at V and 12 bases at J, leaving 9 bases unmatched. The CDR3 sequence: CASSLDLGGGSVLTF. In DNA form, the CDR3 reads TGTGCCAGCAGCTTAGATCTTGGGGGAGGGAGCGTCCTGACTTTC.

This chain joins TRBV28 and TRBJ1-3; the D is unclear. Trimming removed 8 bases from V and 0 bases from J, with 17 bases in between. Germline V CDR1 and CDR2: MDHEN, SYDVKM. CDR3 length: 16 residues. The CDR3 region is CASFTREAASGNTIYF. The DNA of the CDR3 is TGTGCCAGCTTCACCCGGGAAGCCGCCTCTGGAAACACCATATATTTT.